What follows describes a single T cell receptor beta chain. Every isolated RNA sample was fully reverse transcribed, so sequencing captured expressed TCRB transcripts. Sequenced by immunoSEQ multiplex PCR; TCRdb stores in-frame clones only, minus some. The sample includes around 140,000 clones, roughly 9.3% seen only once; the top ten take approximately 0.65%. CDR1 SGHTS and CDR2 YDEGEE come from the germline V gene. J was trimmed by 5 bases and V by 4 bases; bases with no gene match: 9. The CDR3 is made up of 17 amino acids. The entry originates in a study of beta chain features in type 1 diabetes. At the level of the study: All samples combined gave over 100 million sorted cells for examination.

The J gene is TRBJ2-3, the V gene TRBV5-8, with TRBD2 identical over 14 bases. What was sequenced was central memory CD4+ T cells from blood. This TCR was recovered from a middle-aged woman in good health. CDR3 region: CASSPGRLAGGRDTQYF. The CDR3 nucleotides read TGTGCCAGCAGCCCGGGAAGACTAGCGGGGGGGCGAGATACGCAGTATTTT. The variable domain in full, with the rest retrieved from reference TRBV5-8 and TRBJ2-3, is EAGVTQSPTHLIKTRGQQATLRCSPISGHTSVYWYQQALGLGLQFLLWYDEGEERNRGNFPPRFSGRQFPNYSSELNVNALELEDSALYLCASSPGRLAGGRDTQYFGPGTRLTVL.